These T cell receptor beta chains were read from a single sample in a study of blood T cell repertoires in COVID-19. Profiled with immunoSEQ multiplex PCR; TCRdb holds only in-frame clones, not every one. The sample contains some 350,000 clones, about 90% of which appear only once. Sequenced input: PBMCs or T cells enriched from blood (not recorded which). The receptors come from a woman aged 30 to 39 who had recovered from COVID-19. CDR3s include the opening cysteine and the closing phenylalanine or tryptophan. The D gene is left open where the match is weak. Size tells how often a clone was seen (once, few, many) or the class of an expanded clone, and some rows leave it out.

CDR3aa: CASSSGTSGTYEQYF
CDR3nt: TGTGCCAGCAGCTCAGGGACTAGCGGGACCTACGAGCAGTACTTC
d_gene: TRBD2
abundance: once
j_gene: TRBJ2-7
v_gene: TRBV7-2

CDR3aa: CATSSVGQGAYGETQYF
CDR3nt: TGTGCCACCAGCAGTGTTGGACAGGGGGCGTACGGGGAGACCCAGTACTTC
d_gene: TRBD1
abundance: .
j_gene: TRBJ2-5
v_gene: TRBV15

CDR3aa: CASSLDWDTGLFF
CDR3nt: TGTGCCAGCAGTTTAGATTGGGACACAGGGCTGTTTTTT
d_gene: .
abundance: .
j_gene: TRBJ1-4
v_gene: TRBV12-3/TRBV12-4

CDR3aa: CASSLGGGELFF
CDR3nt: TGCGCCAGCAGCCTCGGGGGCGGGGAGCTGTTTTTT
d_gene: .
abundance: .
j_gene: TRBJ2-2
v_gene: TRBV4-1

CDR3aa: CASSDLGLATDTQYF
CDR3nt: TGTGCCAGCAGTGACCTGGGACTAGCAACAGATACGCAGTATTTT
d_gene: TRBD2
abundance: .
j_gene: TRBJ2-3
v_gene: TRBV6-1

CDR3aa: CATGQGRIELFF
CDR3nt: TGTGCCACCGGACAGGGTAGGATTGAACTGTTTTTT
d_gene: TRBD1
abundance: .
j_gene: TRBJ1-4
v_gene: TRBV6-6

CDR3aa: CASSPDISGNTIYF
CDR3nt: TGTGCCAGCAGCCCCGACATCTCTGGAAACACCATATATTTT
d_gene: .
abundance: .
j_gene: TRBJ1-3
v_gene: TRBV7-9

CDR3aa: CASRYQGQGNEKLFF
CDR3nt: TGTGCCAGCCGCTACCAAGGACAGGGTAATGAAAAACTGTTTTTT
d_gene: TRBD1
abundance: .
j_gene: TRBJ1-4
v_gene: TRBV2

CDR3aa: CASSYVRVGQPQHF
CDR3nt: TGTGCCAGCAGTTACGTCAGGGTCGGCCAGCCCCAGCATTTT
d_gene: .
abundance: .
j_gene: TRBJ1-5
v_gene: TRBV6-2/TRBV6-3

CDR3aa: CASSQEGRVAGFGDTQYF
CDR3nt: TGTGCCAGCAGCCAAGAGGGCAGGGTAGCGGGGTTCGGAGATACGCAGTATTTT
d_gene: TRBD2
abundance: .
j_gene: TRBJ2-3
v_gene: TRBV4-2

CDR3aa: CASSLSGTDTQYF
CDR3nt: TGTGCCAGCAGCTTGTCAGGGACAGATACGCAGTATTTT
d_gene: .
abundance: .
j_gene: TRBJ2-3
v_gene: TRBV5-5

CDR3aa: CASSPQIAGGTDTQYF
CDR3nt: TGTGCCAGCAGCCCCCAGATAGCGGGAGGAACAGATACGCAGTATTTT
d_gene: TRBD2
abundance: .
j_gene: TRBJ2-3
v_gene: TRBV3-1/TRBV3-2

CDR3aa: CASRDPGQGQQPQHF
CDR3nt: TGTGCCAGTAGGGATCCGGGACAGGGACAACAGCCCCAGCATTTT
d_gene: TRBD1
abundance: .
j_gene: TRBJ1-5
v_gene: TRBV19

CDR3aa: CASSLSGQAVQFF
CDR3nt: TGTGCCAGCAGTTTATCAGGACAGGCCGTGCAGTTCTTC
d_gene: TRBD1
abundance: .
j_gene: TRBJ2-1
v_gene: TRBV12-3/TRBV12-4

CDR3aa: CASSWTGIQETQYF
CDR3nt: TGTGCCAGCAGTTGGACAGGGATTCAAGAGACCCAGTACTTC
d_gene: TRBD1
abundance: once
j_gene: TRBJ2-5
v_gene: TRBV6-6

CDR3aa: CASSLTNDRAEQYF
CDR3nt: TGTGCCAGCAGCTTAACTAACGACAGGGCCGAGCAGTACTTC
d_gene: TRBD1
abundance: .
j_gene: TRBJ2-7
v_gene: TRBV7-2

CDR3aa: CTSGGGIRDTQYF
CDR3nt: TGTACATCGGGAGGGGGCATTCGAGATACGCAGTATTTT
d_gene: .
abundance: once
j_gene: TRBJ2-3
v_gene: TRBV2

CDR3aa: CASSFGTGVNTGELFF
CDR3nt: TGTGCCAGCAGTTTCGGAACAGGGGTGAACACCGGGGAGCTGTTTTTT
d_gene: TRBD1
abundance: .
j_gene: TRBJ2-2
v_gene: TRBV6-2/TRBV6-3

CDR3aa: CASSLWGPGTSGNNEQFF
CDR3nt: TGCGCCAGCAGCTTGTGGGGGCCCGGGACTAGCGGCAACAATGAGCAGTTCTTC
d_gene: TRBD2
abundance: .
j_gene: TRBJ2-1
v_gene: TRBV5-1

CDR3aa: CASSLADRGGNTIYF
CDR3nt: TGTGCCAGCAGCTTAGCGGACAGGGGTGGAAACACCATATATTTT
d_gene: TRBD1
abundance: .
j_gene: TRBJ1-3
v_gene: TRBV7-9

CDR3aa: CASSWTSVYNEQFF
CDR3nt: TGTGCCAGCAGTTGGACTAGCGTCTACAATGAGCAGTTCTTC
d_gene: TRBD2
abundance: .
j_gene: TRBJ2-1
v_gene: TRBV27

CDR3aa: CASSPSDRPNTEAFF
CDR3nt: TGTGCCAGCAGCCCTAGTGACAGGCCGAACACTGAAGCTTTCTTT
d_gene: .
abundance: .
j_gene: TRBJ1-1
v_gene: TRBV3-1/TRBV3-2

CDR3aa: CASSSPASTGGARGYTF
CDR3nt: TGTGCCAGCAGCTCTCCTGCCTCGACAGGGGGCGCAAGGGGCTACACCTTC
d_gene: TRBD1
abundance: .
j_gene: TRBJ1-2
v_gene: TRBV5-4

CDR3aa: CASGFSGTDTQYF
CDR3nt: TGTGCTAGTGGTTTCTCAGGGACAGATACGCAGTATTTT
d_gene: .
abundance: .
j_gene: TRBJ2-3
v_gene: TRBV12-5